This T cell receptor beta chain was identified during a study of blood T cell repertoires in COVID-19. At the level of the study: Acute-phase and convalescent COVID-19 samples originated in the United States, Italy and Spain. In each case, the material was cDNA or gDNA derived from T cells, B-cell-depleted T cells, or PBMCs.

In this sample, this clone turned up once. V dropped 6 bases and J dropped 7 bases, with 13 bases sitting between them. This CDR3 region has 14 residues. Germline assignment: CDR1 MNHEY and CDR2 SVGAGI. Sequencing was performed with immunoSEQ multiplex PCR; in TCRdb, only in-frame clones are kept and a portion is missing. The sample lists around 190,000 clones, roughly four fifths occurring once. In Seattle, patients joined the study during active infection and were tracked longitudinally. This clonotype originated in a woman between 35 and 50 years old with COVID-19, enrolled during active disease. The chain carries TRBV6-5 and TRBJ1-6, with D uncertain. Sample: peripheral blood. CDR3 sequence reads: CASSGNGGNSPLHF. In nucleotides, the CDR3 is TGTGCCAGCAGCGGAAACGGCGGGAATTCACCCCTCCACTTT.